This note documents a single T cell receptor (beta chain) sequence. Clones were read by immunoSEQ multiplex PCR, and TCRdb kept only the in-frame ones, dropping some. The sample contains fewer than 300,000 clones, approximately 84% of which appear only once. This specimen comes from a study of blood T cell repertoires in COVID-19. On the study more broadly: PBMCs, B-cell-depleted T cells, or T cells were the source of the cDNA or gDNA that made up the material.

V lost 4 bases and J lost 1, with 10 bases in between. CDR3 length: 14 amino acids. CDR1 and CDR2 (germline): ENHRY, SYGVKD. This clonotype originated in a human donor with COVID-19, enrolled during active disease. The donor label of this sample is uncertain. Sequencing was done on a sample of peripheral blood. This sequence joins TRBV10-3 and TRBJ2-5; D is possibly TRBD1 (5 bases). Here the CDR3 reads CAISGPDSQETQYF. The CDR3 bases are TGTGCCATCAGTGGGCCCGACAGCCAAGAGACCCAGTACTTC.